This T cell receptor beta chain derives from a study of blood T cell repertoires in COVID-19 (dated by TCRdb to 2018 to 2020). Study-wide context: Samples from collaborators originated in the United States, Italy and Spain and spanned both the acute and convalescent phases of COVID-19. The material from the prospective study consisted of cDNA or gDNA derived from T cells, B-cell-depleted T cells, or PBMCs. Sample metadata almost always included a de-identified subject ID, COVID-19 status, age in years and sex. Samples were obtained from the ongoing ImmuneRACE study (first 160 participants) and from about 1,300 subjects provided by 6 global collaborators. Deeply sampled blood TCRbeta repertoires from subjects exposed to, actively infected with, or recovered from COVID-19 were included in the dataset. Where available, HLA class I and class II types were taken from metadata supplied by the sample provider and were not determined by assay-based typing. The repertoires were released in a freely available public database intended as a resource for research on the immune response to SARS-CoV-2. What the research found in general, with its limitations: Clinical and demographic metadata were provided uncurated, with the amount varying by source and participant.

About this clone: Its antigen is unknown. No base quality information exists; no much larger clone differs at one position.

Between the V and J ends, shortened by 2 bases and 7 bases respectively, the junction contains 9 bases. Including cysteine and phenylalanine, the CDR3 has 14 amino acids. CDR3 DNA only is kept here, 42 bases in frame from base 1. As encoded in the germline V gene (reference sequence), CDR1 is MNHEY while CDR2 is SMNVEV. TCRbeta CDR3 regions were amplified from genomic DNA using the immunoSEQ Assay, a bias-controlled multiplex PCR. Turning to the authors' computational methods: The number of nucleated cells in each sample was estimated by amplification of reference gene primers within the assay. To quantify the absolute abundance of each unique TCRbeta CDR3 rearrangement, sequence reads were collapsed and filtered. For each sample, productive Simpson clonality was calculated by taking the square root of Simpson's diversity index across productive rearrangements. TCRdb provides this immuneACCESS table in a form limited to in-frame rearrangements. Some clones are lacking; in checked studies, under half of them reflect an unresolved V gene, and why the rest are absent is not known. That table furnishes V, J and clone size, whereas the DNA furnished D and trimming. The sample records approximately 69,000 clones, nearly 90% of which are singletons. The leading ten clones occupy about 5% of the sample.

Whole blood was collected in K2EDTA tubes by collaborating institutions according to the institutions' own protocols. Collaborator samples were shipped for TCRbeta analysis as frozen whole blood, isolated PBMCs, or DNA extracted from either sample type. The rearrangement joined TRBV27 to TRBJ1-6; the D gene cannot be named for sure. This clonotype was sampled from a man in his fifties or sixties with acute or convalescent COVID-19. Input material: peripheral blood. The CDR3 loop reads CASSLTGGNSPLHF. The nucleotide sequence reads TGTGCCAGCAGTTTAACCGGAGGGAATTCACCCCTCCACTTT.